The entry below describes one TCR beta chain. The antigen it binds to is not known. A much larger clone differs from this one at a single base, so this may be a read error. The CDR3, from cysteine to phenylalanine, totals 13 residues. Only the CDR3 region is kept as DNA, spanning 39 bases read in frame from base 1. CDR1 and CDR2 are read off the germline V gene as MNHNS and SASEGT. The data derive from a study of read filtering for tumor transcriptome and immune sequencing (TCRdb year 2020). About the investigation overall: The cohort was composed of 17 male and 14 female patients, with a mean age of approximately 72 years and an age range of roughly 45 to 80. By revised international staging, fewer than ten patients were R-ISS I, under 20 were R-ISS II and over five were R-ISS III. After DNase treatment, whole-transcriptome libraries were prepared using the TruSeq RNA Access Library Prep Kit. Per sample, about 3.5 to 10.27 million TCR-region mapped reads were obtained with IR-seq, compared with only roughly 85 to 1273 with RNA-seq. Using the same bone marrow samples, the study compared TCR repertoires obtained by targeted immune repertoire sequencing with those obtained by bulk whole-transcriptome sequencing. As a main aim, a read-filtering strategy for immune repertoire data was addressed, with the specific question being whether clonotypes supported by a single read should be removed. The investigation overall reported the following: Single-read clonotypes made up roughly 82% of clonotypes but 3% to 4% of total reads in IR-seq, and 70% to 75% of clonotypes and 40% to 45% of reads in RNA-seq. Clonotypes were captured by IR-seq at much higher depth and more reliably than by RNA-seq, and smaller IR-seq throughput was sufficient for identification of most shared clonotypes. The correlation between IR-seq and RNA-seq shared clonotype proportions rose when single-read clonotypes were removed. The sorted CD138-negative fraction was not purified T cells but a mixed bone marrow immune population.

TCR libraries were built from 400 ng RNA with the Immunoverse kit, using molecular barcoded adaptors covering alpha/delta and beta/gamma chains. TCR library preparation was performed with the same RNA that was used for transcriptome sequencing. Sequencing of the TCR libraries was done on an Illumina HiSeq 4000 with 2 x 150 cycles. The study's processing was this. With MiXCR, TCR reads were aligned to human V, D, J and C references and assembled into CDR3 clonotypes, with quality filtering and error correction included. Clonotype counts and gene usage diversity were analyzed with the tcR package in R. For inspection of raw mapping reads, RNA-seq reads were mapped by STAR aligner version 2.5.3a onto GRCh37 of the human genome. To test how sequencing depth affected the clonotypes detected, IR-seq fastq files were randomly downsampled with Seqtk 1.3. Clones were called with MiXCR by TCRdb after fastp trimmed the public reads at Q25, and only in-frame beta chains were retained. When rows share a CDR3 protein, they turn into one entry using the most common DNA and genes. The V and J calls shown here were made by TCRdb, not taken from the authors' results. The sample yields 120,000 or so distinct CDR3 sequences; 10% to 15% were counted once. Approximately 11% of the sample belongs to the ten largest clones.

Each patient had bone marrow sampled at the time of active disease. Ficoll-Hypaque density gradient centrifugation was used to isolate bone marrow mononuclear cells. To remove myeloma plasma cells, the cells were labeled with CD138 magnetic microbeads on a MACS separator, and CD138-negative cells were then collected by negative selection. Flow cytometry on an Attune NxT with CD138 antibodies was used to check the purity of the isolated cells. Total RNA was extracted with TRIzol reagent and quantified with a NanoDrop spectrophotometer. For each patient, the CD138-negative bone marrow sample underwent paired RNA-seq and IR-seq.

This sequence was found in a donor aged 40 or over with multiple myeloma. The sequenced material came from a population of CD138-negative cells sorted from bone marrow. The cell subset or site label on this specimen signifies: bone marrow mononuclear cells depleted of CD138+ plasma/myeloma cells by negative magnetic selection. The V gene is TRBV6-1 and the J gene is TRBJ2-1, with the D gene too uncertain to name. The nucleotide sequence reads TGTGCCAGCAAAGAATCGGCGAACAATGAGCAGGTCTTC. It translates as CASKESANNEQVF.